What follows are 22 T cell receptor beta chains derived from one specimen sequenced in a study of blood T cell repertoires in COVID-19. Method: immunoSEQ multiplex PCR; TCRdb's copy keeps in-frame clones and lacks some. The sample consists of around 100,000 clones, approximately 87% of them appearing once. The sample was peripheral blood. The receptors here all came from a human donor in a cohort sampled during active COVID-19.

This clone is a singleton in its sample. The chain is built from TRBV27 and TRBJ1-6; D remains unclear. The V gene's germline CDR1 is MNHEY and CDR2 SMNVEV (reference sequence). Trimming removed 4 bases from V and 11 bases from J, with 9 bases in between. The CDR3 length is 12 residues. The CDR3 reads CASSSPGTPLHF. DNA of the CDR3: TGTGCCAGCAGTTCCCCGGGTACACCCCTCCACTTT.

The chain uses TRBV7-3 and TRBJ2-1; 10 bases are shared with TRBD2. The length of the CDR3 is 15 residues. V was clipped by 5 bases and J by 8 bases; unmatched bases: 9. In germline, CDR1 is SGHTA, CDR2 FQGTGA. This CDR3 is CASSPTAGGGYEQFF. CDR3 bases: TGTGCCAGCAGCCCCACAGCGGGGGGGGGCTATGAGCAGTTCTTC. The full variable domain, with the rest looked up from reference TRBV7-3 and TRBJ2-1, is GAGVSQTPSNKVTEKGKYVELRCDPISGHTALYWYRQSLGQGPEFLIYFQGTGAADDSGLPNDRFFAVRPEGSVSTLKIQRTERGDSAVYLCASSPTAGGGYEQFFGPGTRLTVL.

V usage is TRBV9 and J usage is TRBJ2-1, with 7 bases that match TRBD2. V was pared by 1 base and J by 9 bases, with 10 bases of the junction left unmatched. CDR1 SGDLS and CDR2 YYNGEE come from the germline V gene. The CDR3 sequence is 15 residues long. The CDR3 loop reads CASSVTAGVSSEQFF. The CDR3 DNA sequence: TGTGCCAGCAGCGTAACGGCGGGGGTCTCAAGTGAGCAGTTCTTC.

The chain employs TRBV29-1 and TRBJ2-7, with 9 bases fitting TRBD1. The germline V gene encodes CDR1 SQVTM and CDR2 ANQGSEA. V lost 6 bases to trimming and J lost 5 bases; unmatched junction nucleotides: 14. The CDR3 covers 15 residues. The CDR3 spells CSVALWDRVNNEQYF. The CDR3 DNA reads as TGCAGCGTCGCCCTTTGGGACAGGGTCAACAACGAGCAGTACTTC.

This chain connects TRBV14 to TRBJ2-7; D not certain. The CDR3 contains 11 residues. V lost 6 bases to trimming and J lost 7 bases, with 10 bases between them. Germline V gene lookup returns CDR1 SGHDN and CDR2 FVKESK. The CDR3 bases are TGTGCCAGCAGTCACACGATGGAGCAGTACTTC. Its translation: CASSHTMEQYF.

The rearrangement links TRBV27 to TRBJ2-1, with 10 bases fitting TRBD2. Trimming cost V 5 bases and J 9 bases; bases outside gene matches: 10. Germline V gene sequence: CDR1 MNHEY, CDR2 SMNVEV (reference sequence). The CDR3 extends over 15 amino acids. The CDR3 region is CASSERGGQVGEQFF. The CDR3 DNA reads TGTGCCAGCAGTGAGCGGGGGGGCCAAGTCGGTGAGCAGTTCTTC.

CDR3 protein: CASSLGRGYGYTF. CDR3 bases: TGTGCCAGCAGCTTAGGCAGGGGGTATGGCTACACCTTC. The V gene is TRBV7-9, the J gene TRBJ1-2; 7 nucleotides agree with TRBD1. Germline V gene sequence: CDR1 SEHNR, CDR2 FQNEAQ (reference sequence). V gave up 1 base and J gave up 5 bases; unmatched junction bases: 1. The CDR3 covers 13 residues.

The chain carries TRBV6-6 and TRBJ2-2; 8 positions match TRBD2. CDR1 and CDR2 from the germline V gene are MNHNY and SVGAGI (reference sequence). J gave up 3 bases and V 5 bases, and 5 bases lay outside the gene matches. The CDR3 spans 15 residues. The DNA of the CDR3 is TGTGCCAGCAGTCTGTTAGCGGGACACACCGGGGAGCTGTTTTTT. Translating it yields CASSLLAGHTGELFF.

The chain employs TRBV7-9 and TRBJ1-1; D is ambiguous. Trimming pared 2 bases from V and 2 bases from J, leaving 6 bases between. Germline V gene sequence: CDR1 SEHNR, CDR2 FQNEAQ (reference sequence). There are 13 residues in the CDR3. As DNA, the CDR3 is TGTGCCAGCAGCTTACAGATAAACACTGAAGCTTTCTTT. Amino acid sequence: CASSLQINTEAFF.

The V and J genes are TRBV5-1 and TRBJ2-3; 9 bases fit TRBD1. V gave up 4 bases and J gave up 0 bases; unmatched junction bases: 6. Germline V CDR1 and CDR2: SGHRS, YFSETQ. CDR3 size: 16 residues. The CDR3 nucleotides are TGCGCCAGCAGCAGGGGACAGGGTTTTAGCACAGATACGCAGTATTTT. It translates to CASSRGQGFSTDTQYF. Full variable domain (remainder filled in from reference TRBV5-1 and TRBJ2-3): KAGVTQTPRYLIKTRGQQVTLSCSPISGHRSVSWYQQTPGQGLQFLFEYFSETQRNKGNFPGRFSGRQFSNSRSEMNVSTLELGDSALYLCASSRGQGFSTDTQYFGPGTRLTVL.

This clone was counted a single time. The V call is TRBV5-1, the J call TRBJ2-1; the match to TRBD2 covers 9 bases. CDR1 SGHRS and CDR2 YFSETQ come from the germline V gene. The trim removed 3 bases at V and 3 bases at J, leaving 7 bases unmatched. The CDR3 runs 16 residues. The CDR3: CASSSWVTSGYNEQFF. The CDR3 DNA is TGCGCCAGCAGCTCGTGGGTGACTAGCGGCTACAATGAGCAGTTCTTC.

This clone occurred once. The chain has TRBV6-5 and TRBJ1-2, with D possibly TRBD1 on 6 matching bases. Germline V gives CDR1 MNHEY, CDR2 SVGAGI. Trimming shortened V by 10 bases and J by 4 bases, and 13 bases separated the two germline ends. The CDR3 is 12 residues long. CDR3 residues: CATSGEFYGYTF. Here the CDR3 DNA reads TGTGCCACATCAGGGGAATTCTATGGCTACACCTTC.

The V gene is TRBV5-1, the J gene TRBJ1-1; tentative D call: TRBD1 (6 bases). V was shortened by 2 bases and J by 0 bases, with 14 bases between the two germline ends. Germline CDR1 reads SGHRS; CDR2 reads YFSETQ. CDR3 length equals 16 residues. The DNA for the CDR3 is TGCGCCAGCAGCTTAAATACAGGGATACTGAACACTGAAGCTTTCTTT. Translation gives CASSLNTGILNTEAFF.

The CDR3: CASSQALGVSSYEQYF. The CDR3, as DNA: TGTGCCAGCAGCCAAGCCCTCGGGGTGAGTTCCTACGAGCAGTACTTC. The rearrangement joins TRBV14 to TRBJ2-7; possible D gene TRBD2, 5 bases. V was trimmed by 1 base and J by 1 base, leaving 14 bases between them. The CDR3 consists of 16 residues. In germline, CDR1 is SGHDN, CDR2 FVKESK.

The chain joins TRBV4-1 to TRBJ1-2, with 8 bases fitting TRBD1. This CDR3 spans 16 amino acids. CDR1 is MGHRA, CDR2 YSYEKL, per germline. The ends lost 2 bases at V and 4 bases at J; junction bases unmatched: 9. In DNA form, the CDR3 reads TGCGCCAGCAGCCAACTATCGGACAGGGCAACCTATGGCTACACCTTC. This codes for CASSQLSDRATYGYTF.

The chain joins TRBV6-2 or TRBV6-3 to TRBJ2-7, with a tentative D call TRBD2 (5 bases). Germline V CDR1 and CDR2: MNHEY, SVGEGT. This CDR3 contains 15 residues. V was clipped by 2 bases and J by 1 base, with 12 bases between them. CDR3 nucleotide sequence: TGTGCCAGCAGTTACCCGGGGTCCTCGTCCTACGAGCAGTACTTC. This sequence encodes CASSYPGSSSYEQYF.

Of note for this clone: This specimen includes other DNA sequences encoding the same CDR3. The CDR3 DNA sequence: TGTGCCAGCAGTTACGAGGCGATCAATGAGCAGTTCTTC. It yields the protein CASSYEAINEQFF. The chain links TRBV6-2 or TRBV6-3 to TRBJ2-1; D not resolved. Trimming cost V 2 bases and J 6 bases, with 8 bases left between them. Germline V gene sequence: CDR1 MNHEY, CDR2 SVGEGT. The CDR3 runs 13 residues.

This clone appeared a few times. This chain connects TRBV4-1 to TRBJ2-7; 11 bases fit TRBD1. Trimming took 1 base from V and 6 from J; bases not matched to a gene: 2. The germline CDR1 and CDR2 sequences are MGHRA and YSYEKL. This CDR3 is 14 amino acids long. This CDR3 reads CASSQAGTGGEQYF. DNA of the CDR3: TGCGCCAGCAGCCAAGCGGGGACAGGGGGCGAGCAGTACTTC.

The chain uses TRBV7-9 and TRBJ1-1, with D maybe TRBD1 (5 bases). Trimming removed 6 bases from V and 10 bases from J, with 15 bases in between. The CDR3 covers 12 residues. CDR1 SEHNR and CDR2 FQNEAQ come from the germline V gene (reference sequence). The CDR3 here is CASSSGGKAAFF. In DNA form, the CDR3 reads TGTGCCAGCAGTTCCGGGGGTAAGGCAGCTTTCTTT.

The rearrangement joins TRBV28 to TRBJ1-3; D is unclear. Trimming removed 7 bases from V and 0 bases from J, with 4 bases in between. This CDR3 has 12 amino acids. Germline lookup yields CDR1 MDHEN and CDR2 SYDVKM. The CDR3 sequence is CASTVSGNTIYF. In DNA form, the CDR3 reads TGTGCCAGCACGGTCTCTGGAAACACCATATATTTT.

The V call is TRBV25-1, the J call TRBJ2-4; D is uncertain. The CDR3 is 14 amino acids. Trimming stripped 2 bases from V and 0 bases from J, with 5 bases between. Germline V gene lookup returns CDR1 MGHDK and CDR2 SYGVNS. CDR3: CASSETGAKNIQYF. CDR3 sequence (DNA): TGTGCCAGCAGTGAAACTGGAGCCAAAAACATTCAGTACTTC.

The chain couples TRBV5-1 to TRBJ2-7; 9 bases line up with TRBD1. Germline V lookup: CDR1 SGHRS, CDR2 YFSETQ. The CDR3 covers 16 residues. Unmatched junction bases numbered 10, after V lost 1 base and J lost 5 bases. Here the CDR3 reads CASSLNPGQGANEQYF. In DNA, the CDR3 is TGCGCCAGCAGCTTGAACCCGGGACAGGGAGCTAACGAGCAGTACTTC.